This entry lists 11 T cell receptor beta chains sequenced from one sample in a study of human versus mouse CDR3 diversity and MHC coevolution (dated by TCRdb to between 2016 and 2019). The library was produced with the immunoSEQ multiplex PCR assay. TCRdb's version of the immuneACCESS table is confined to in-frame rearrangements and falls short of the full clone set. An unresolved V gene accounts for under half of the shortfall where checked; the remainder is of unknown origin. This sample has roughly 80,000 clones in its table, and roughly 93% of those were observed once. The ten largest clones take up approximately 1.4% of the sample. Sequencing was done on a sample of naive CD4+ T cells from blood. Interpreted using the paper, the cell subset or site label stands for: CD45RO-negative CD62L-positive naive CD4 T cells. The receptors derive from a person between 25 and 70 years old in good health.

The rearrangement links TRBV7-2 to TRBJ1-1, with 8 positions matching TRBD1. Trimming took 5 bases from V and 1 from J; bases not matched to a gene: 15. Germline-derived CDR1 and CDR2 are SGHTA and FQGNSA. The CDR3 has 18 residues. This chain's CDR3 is CASSRAGTGAEGNTEAFF. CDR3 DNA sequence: TGTGCCAGCAGCAGAGCGGGGACAGGAGCCGAGGGGAACACTGAAGCTTTCTTT.

The DNA of the CDR3 is TGTGCCAGCAGTTACTCTAGCGGGTCCTCCTACAATGAGCAGTTCTTC. Its protein is CASSYSSGSSYNEQFF. V usage is TRBV6-5 and J usage is TRBJ2-1; 7 bases line up with TRBD2. The CDR3 sequence is 16 residues long. CDR1 is MNHEY and CDR2 is SVGAGI in the germline V gene. V lost 0 bases and J lost 0; bases outside the gene matches: 2.

Here the CDR3 reads CASSVAPGGSSPLHF. The CDR3 nucleotides read TGTGCCAGCAGCGTCGCCCCGGGGGGAAGTTCACCCCTCCACTTT. This chain joins TRBV11-3 and TRBJ1-6; a weak D match, TRBD1 (5 bases). Per the germline V gene, CDR1 is SGHNT and CDR2 is YENEEA. This CDR3 has 15 amino acids. V shed 5 bases and J shed 9 bases, with 17 bases lying between them.

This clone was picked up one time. CDR3 loop: CASSLVLGGGSYEQYF. The DNA for the CDR3 is TGTGCCAGCAGCTTAGTTCTGGGCGGGGGGAGCTACGAGCAGTACTTC. The V gene is TRBV7-2, the J gene TRBJ2-7; 8 nucleotides match TRBD2. CDR1 is SGHTA, CDR2 FQGNSA, per germline. The trim removed 1 base at V and 3 bases at J, leaving 8 bases unmatched. This CDR3 has 16 residues.

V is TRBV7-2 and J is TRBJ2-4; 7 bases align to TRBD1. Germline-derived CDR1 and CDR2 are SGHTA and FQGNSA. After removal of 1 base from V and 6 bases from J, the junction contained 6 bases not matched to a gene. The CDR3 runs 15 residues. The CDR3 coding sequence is TGTGCCAGCAGCTTAGGCAGGGGGTCGGGAAACATTCAGTACTTC. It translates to CASSLGRGSGNIQYF.

The CDR3 region has the DNA TGCAGCGTTCGACAGGGGAGCACTGAAGCTTTCTTT. This translates into CSVRQGSTEAFF. The chain couples TRBV29-1 to TRBJ1-1, with TRBD1 matching 8 bases. The length of the CDR3 is 12 residues. Germline V gives CDR1 SQVTM, CDR2 ANQGSEA. The V gene end was trimmed by 5 bases and the J gene end by 4 bases; junction bases not matched to a gene: 3.

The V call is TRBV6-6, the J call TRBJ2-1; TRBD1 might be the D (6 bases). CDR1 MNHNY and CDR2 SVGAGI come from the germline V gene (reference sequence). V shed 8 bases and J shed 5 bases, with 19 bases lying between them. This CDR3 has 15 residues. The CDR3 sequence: CASRRGQTADNEQFF. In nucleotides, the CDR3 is TGTGCCAGCCGACGGGGACAAACAGCTGACAATGAGCAGTTCTTC.

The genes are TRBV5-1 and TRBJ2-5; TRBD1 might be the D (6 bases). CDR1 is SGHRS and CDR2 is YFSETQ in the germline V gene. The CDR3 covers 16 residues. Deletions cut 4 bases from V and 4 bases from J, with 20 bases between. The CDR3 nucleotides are TGCGCCAGCAGCATGCGAACCGGACAGACGGGAGAGACCCAGTACTTC. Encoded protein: CASSMRTGQTGETQYF.

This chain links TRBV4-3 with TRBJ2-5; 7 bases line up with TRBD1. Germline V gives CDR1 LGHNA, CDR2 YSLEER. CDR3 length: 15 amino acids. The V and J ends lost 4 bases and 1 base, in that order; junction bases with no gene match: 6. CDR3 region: CASSRQTGSQETQYF. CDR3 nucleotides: TGCGCCAGCAGCCGGCAGACAGGGAGCCAAGAGACCCAGTACTTC.

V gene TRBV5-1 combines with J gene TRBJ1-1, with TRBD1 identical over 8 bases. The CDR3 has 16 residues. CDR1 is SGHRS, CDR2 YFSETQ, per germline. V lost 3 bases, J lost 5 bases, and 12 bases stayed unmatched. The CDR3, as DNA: TGCGCCAGCAGCTCCGCCGTGGACAGGGCAGTGACTGAAGCTTTCTTT. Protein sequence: CASSSAVDRAVTEAFF.

The CDR3, as DNA: TGCGCCAGCAGCCTGGTTGGGCAGTGGGATACGCAGTATTTT. Translated: CASSLVGQWDTQYF. The V call is TRBV5-1, the J call TRBJ2-3; D remains ambiguous. V was cut by 4 bases and J by 6 bases, with 15 bases left in between. Germline loops: CDR1 SGHRS, CDR2 YFSETQ. The length of the CDR3 is 14 residues.